Below, 30 T cell receptor beta chains from the same sample are listed, as sequenced in a study of T cells in Graves' hyperthyroidism and ophthalmopathy. The investigators amplified TCR beta CDR3 regions from RNA transcripts. Using the HTBI primer set, a first-round RT-PCR was run on the TCR CDR3. TCRdb re-analysed the multiplex PCR reads in MiXCR, keeping a single row per CDR3 protein. The table lists 450,000 to 600,000 distinct CDR3 sequences, 20% of them singletons. Sequencing input: blood. These receptors came from a man in his forties with Graves' ophthalmopathy.

The sample holds many counts of this clonotype. This chain joins TRBV7-2 and TRBJ2-1; the D is unclear. V was shortened by 5 bases and J by 0 bases, with 8 bases between the two germline ends. Germline V CDR1 and CDR2: SGHTA, FQGNSA. This CDR3 region has 14 residues. The CDR3 here is CASSPPSSYNEQFF. The CDR3 DNA reads TGTGCCAGCAGCCCCCCAAGCTCCTACAATGAGCAGTTCTTC.

This clonotype was found a few times. The J gene is TRBJ2-7, the V gene TRBV27, with D unresolved. The V and J ends lost 3 bases and 3 bases respectively, with 9 bases between them. The CDR3 is made up of 13 amino acids. Germline CDR1 MNHEY, CDR2 SMNVEV (reference sequence). In nucleotides, the CDR3 is TGTGCCAGCAGTTTTCAATTCCGCTACGAGCAGTACTTC. It is translated as CASSFQFRYEQYF.

This clonotype occurred a few times. This chain joins TRBV6-5 and TRBJ1-1; no reliable D call. The CDR3 totals 12 residues. CDR1 is MNHEY and CDR2 is SVGAGI in the germline V gene. Trimming cost V 4 bases and J 0 bases, with 3 bases left between them. For the CDR3, the DNA is TGTGCCAGCAGTTGGATGAACACTGAAGCTTTCTTT. Protein: CASSWMNTEAFF.

This clonotype was counted a few times. The chain couples TRBV27 to TRBJ2-1; D remains unclear. Between the trimmed V and J ends, which lost 6 bases and 0 bases, there was a span of 12 bases. The CDR3 runs to 15 residues. Germline CDR1 is MNHEY and CDR2 is SMNVEV (reference sequence). The CDR3 sequence: CASRSGGSSYNEQFF. CDR3 DNA sequence: TGTGCCAGCAGATCGGGCGGAAGCTCCTACAATGAGCAGTTCTTC.

The chain uses TRBV5-1 and TRBJ2-5; TRBD1 matches 9 bases. The germline gives CDR1 SGHRS, CDR2 YFSETQ. V lost 5 bases to trimming and J lost 2 bases; unmatched junction nucleotides: 7. The CDR3 has 15 amino acids. The CDR3 region has the DNA TGCGCCAGCAGGCCCGGGGACAGGGTACAAGAGACCCAGTACTTC. Translated: CASRPGDRVQETQYF. Together with reference TRBV5-1 and TRBJ2-5, the CDR3 gives the full variable domain: KAGVTQTPRYLIKTRGQQVTLSCSPISGHRSVSWYQQTPGQGLQFLFEYFSETQRNKGNFPGRFSGRQFSNSRSEMNVSTLELGDSALYLCASRPGDRVQETQYFGPGTRLLVL.

In its sample, this clonotype was seen many times. This rearrangement joins TRBV20-1 to TRBJ2-1; 7 bases agree with TRBD2. The CDR3 length is 12 residues. V gave up 3 bases and J gave up 9 bases; unmatched junction bases: 5. CDR1 DFQATT and CDR2 SNEGSKA come from the germline V gene (reference sequence). The CDR3 here is CSASRGGPEQFF. DNA for the CDR3: TGCAGTGCTAGTCGCGGGGGACCTGAGCAGTTCTTC.

The chain combines TRBV29-1 with TRBJ2-7; 7 bases agree with TRBD1. V shed 6 bases and J 2 bases; nucleotides not matched to a gene: 10. The CDR3 sequence is 14 residues long. CDR1 SQVTM and CDR2 ANQGSEA come from the germline V gene. The CDR3 region is CSVAVGTVAYEQYF. DNA of the CDR3: TGCAGCGTCGCGGTTGGGACAGTCGCCTACGAGCAGTACTTC.

V is TRBV6-1 and J is TRBJ2-6; perhaps TRBD2 as D (6 bases). The CDR3 runs 17 residues. Germline loops: CDR1 MNHNS, CDR2 SASEGT. Trimming took 3 bases from V and 4 from J, leaving 16 bases between them. This CDR3 reads CASSEGGMFSGANVLTF. Written as DNA, the CDR3 is TGTGCCAGCAGTGAGGGGGGAATGTTCAGCGGGGCCAACGTCCTGACTTTC.

This clonotype turned up a few times. V usage is TRBV6-2 or TRBV6-3 and J usage is TRBJ1-6; 9 positions agree with TRBD1. Trimming at V came to 0 bases and at J to 9 bases, leaving 6 bases not matched to a gene. The germline CDR1 and CDR2 sequences are MNHEY and SVGEGT. There are 16 residues in the CDR3. The DNA for the CDR3 is TGTGCCAGCAGTTACTCTCCGGACAGGGGTGGTTCACCCCTCCACTTT. As protein: CASSYSPDRGGSPLHF.

The CDR3 sequence is CATGQTTYEQYF. DNA for the CDR3: TGTGCCACCGGACAGACAACCTACGAGCAGTACTTC. The chain combines TRBV3-1 with TRBJ2-7; a weak D match, TRBD1 (6 bases). The CDR3 runs to 12 residues. Germline CDR1 and CDR2: LGHDT and YNNKEL (reference sequence). V was pared by 10 bases and J by 2 bases, with 12 bases between.

The J gene is TRBJ2-4, the V gene TRBV5-1; weak D call: TRBD2 (6 bases). The V gene lost 0 bases and the J gene lost 8 bases, with 15 bases spanning the gap. This CDR3 region has 15 residues. The germline CDR1 and CDR2 sequences are SGHRS and YFSETQ. The CDR3, as DNA: TGCGCCAGCAGCTTGGAAGGGTTTACGGGGGACATTCAGTACTTC. Its translation is CASSLEGFTGDIQYF.

The DNA of the CDR3 is TGCGCCAGCAGCTTGGAAACAGGGAGCTCTGGGGCCAACGTCCTGACTTTC. Protein product: CASSLETGSSGANVLTF. The chain recombines TRBV5-1 with TRBJ2-6, with a weak D call TRBD1 (6 bases). The CDR3 is 17 amino acids. In germline, CDR1 is SGHRS, CDR2 YFSETQ. Trimming took 0 bases from V and 0 from J, leaving 10 bases between them.

The chain is built from TRBV7-2 and TRBJ2-5, with D perhaps given as TRBD1 or TRBD2 (5 bases each). Per germline, CDR1 SGHTA and CDR2 FQGNSA. The germline V and J ends were trimmed by 8 bases and 3 bases, with 13 bases remaining between them. The CDR3 totals 13 residues. The CDR3 DNA is TGTGCCAGCCGACGGGGCGCTGAAGAGACCCAGTACTTC. This translates into CASRRGAEETQYF.

This clonotype showed up many times. The rearrangement uses TRBV30 and TRBJ1-5, with D perhaps matching TRBD1 (5 bases). V lost 2 bases to trimming and J lost 0 bases, with 11 bases between them. Looked up from germline, CDR1 is GTSNPN and CDR2 is SVGIG (reference sequence). CDR3 length: 15 residues. For the CDR3, the DNA is TGTGCCTGGAGTTTTGGGGGTGTTAGCAATCAGCCCCAGCATTTT. This codes for CAWSFGGVSNQPQHF. Full variable domain (rest looked up from reference TRBV30 and TRBJ1-5): SQTIHQWPATLVQPVGSPLSLECTVEGTSNPNLYWYRQAAGRGLQLLFYSVGIGQISSEVPQNLSASRPQDRQFILSSKKLLLSDSGFYLCAWSFGGVSNQPQHFGDGTRLSIL.

As for this clonotype: A much larger clonotype is one base distant, so this may be a read error. The chain is built from TRBV28 and TRBJ2-3; the D is unclear. The V gene lost 4 bases and the J gene lost 3 bases, with 11 bases spanning the gap. This CDR3 has 14 residues. Germline V gene data show CDR1 as MDHEN and CDR2 as SYDVKM. The CDR3 protein is CASSSYPWTDTQYF. The CDR3 DNA follows: TGTGCCAGCAGTTCTTACCCTTGGACAGATACGCAGTATTTT.

This clonotype was seen more than once but under ten times. An end of the junction differs from the germline gene, which may be a read error. The J gene is TRBJ2-2, the V gene TRBV29-1, with D possibly being TRBD1 or TRBD2 (5 bases each). The length of the CDR3 is 11 residues. Germline V gene data show CDR1 as SQVTM and CDR2 as ANQGSEA. The CDR3: CSGKDTGELFF. DNA of the CDR3: TGCAGCGGGAAGGACACCGGGGAACTGTTTTTT.

The J gene is TRBJ1-3, the V gene TRBV7-9, with a possible D match to TRBD1 (5 bases). The CDR3 loop spans 16 amino acids. The germline CDR1 and CDR2 sequences are SEHNR and FQNEAQ (reference sequence). V was clipped by 5 bases and J by 4 bases, with 18 bases between them. The CDR3, as DNA: TGTGCCAGCAGCCTATTCGACAGCGTCGCGGGAAACACCATATATTTT. It encodes CASSLFDSVAGNTIYF.

The chain uses TRBV29-1 and TRBJ2-5; the D gene is possibly TRBD1 (6 bases). The CDR3 loop spans 14 amino acids. Between the trimmed V and J ends, which lost 4 bases and 5 bases, there was a span of 17 bases. Germline V gene data show CDR1 as SQVTM and CDR2 as ANQGSEA. CDR3 in amino acids: CSVGQEVSWETQYF. Here the CDR3 DNA reads TGCAGCGTTGGACAGGAGGTTAGCTGGGAGACCCAGTACTTC.

This clonotype was counted ten times or more. The J gene is TRBJ2-3, the V gene TRBV18; tentative D call: TRBD1 (6 bases). V lost 2 bases to trimming and J lost 4 bases, with 13 bases between them. CDR3 length: 15 residues. CDR1 is KGHSH and CDR2 is LQKENI in the germline V gene. The CDR3 is CASSPGQGYSDTQYF. In nucleotides, the CDR3 is TGTGCCAGCTCACCAGGGCAGGGGTACTCAGATACGCAGTATTTT.

The rearrangement uses TRBV6-2 or TRBV6-3 and TRBJ2-1, with D unresolved. This CDR3 has 15 amino acids. Germline CDR1 MNHEY, CDR2 SVGEGT. V was clipped by 6 bases and J by 0 bases, with 12 bases between them. CDR3 in DNA: TGTGCCAGCAGCCCCCGGGTCCCCTCCTACAATGAGCAGTTCTTC. It is translated as CASSPRVPSYNEQFF.

This clonotype was seen at least ten times. The chain joins TRBV30 to TRBJ2-1; 8 positions agree with TRBD2. This CDR3 spans 15 amino acids. Per the germline V gene, CDR1 is GTSNPN and CDR2 is SVGIG (reference sequence). Trimming cost V 3 bases and J 5 bases; bases outside gene matches: 9. CDR3 region: CAWSFGGAGNNEQFF. Written as DNA, the CDR3 is TGTGCCTGGAGCTTCGGGGGGGCCGGGAACAATGAGCAGTTCTTC. Variable domain in full (rest from reference TRBV30 and TRBJ2-1): SQTIHQWPATLVQPVGSPLSLECTVEGTSNPNLYWYRQAAGRGLQLLFYSVGIGQISSEVPQNLSASRPQDRQFILSSKKLLLSDSGFYLCAWSFGGAGNNEQFFGPGTRLTVL.

This clonotype was counted only a few times. The CDR3 protein is CAWSVIFARGPGNEQFF. The DNA for the CDR3 is TGTGCCTGGAGTGTAATTTTTGCGCGGGGGCCGGGGAATGAGCAGTTCTTC. The V and J genes are TRBV30 and TRBJ2-1; D perhaps matches TRBD2 (7 bases). The CDR3 loop spans 17 amino acids. Germline loops: CDR1 GTSNPN, CDR2 SVGIG (reference sequence). V lost 0 bases and J 7 bases, leaving 22 bases between the germline ends.

As concerns this clonotype: A read error may produce the germline difference seen at one junction end. The chain links TRBV4-1 to TRBJ1-6; D not resolved. CDR1 and CDR2 from the germline V gene are MGHRA and YSYEKL. The CDR3 is made up of 15 amino acids. This CDR3 reads CASSFRRDINSPPHF. The DNA of the CDR3 is TGCGCCAGCAGCTTTCGGAGGGATATTAATTCACCCCCCCACTTT.

The chain couples TRBV5-5 to TRBJ1-3; possibly TRBD1 for D (5 bases). The germline CDR1 and CDR2 sequences are SGHKS and YYEKEE (reference sequence). The CDR3 runs 15 residues. The V and J ends lost 4 bases and 4 bases respectively, with 15 bases between them. The CDR3 is CASSRGTTSGNTIYF. The CDR3 coding sequence is TGTGCCAGCAGCCGCGGGACTACCTCAGGAAACACCATATATTTT.

This clonotype was found a few times. The chain couples TRBV7-3 to TRBJ2-7; D gene uncertain. Germline V gene sequence: CDR1 SGHTA, CDR2 FQGTGA. V dropped 4 bases and J dropped 5 bases, with 15 bases sitting between them. The CDR3 has 14 amino acids. The CDR3 DNA sequence: TGTGCCAGCAGCTCCCGACCCGGTCGCGACGAGCAGTACTTC. Its protein is CASSSRPGRDEQYF.

This rearrangement joins TRBV19 to TRBJ2-1; TRBD2 is a possible D gene (6 bases). The CDR3 has 18 residues. Germline CDR1 is LNHDA and CDR2 is SQIVND (reference sequence). V was trimmed by 6 bases and J by 7 bases, leaving 28 bases between them. CDR3 sequence: CASSPERGIGLGGNEQFF. Written as DNA, the CDR3 is TGTGCCAGTAGCCCAGAACGGGGAATAGGGCTTGGGGGGAATGAGCAGTTCTTC.

This clonotype appeared a few times. The chain recombines TRBV6-1 with TRBJ1-1, with D possibly TRBD1 on 5 matching bases. This CDR3 contains 14 residues. Germline V gives CDR1 MNHNS, CDR2 SASEGT. Trimming took 7 bases from V and 2 from J, leaving 14 bases between them. The CDR3 nucleotides read TGTGCCAGCACCTCCGGGGGGGTTAACACTGAAGCTTTCTTT. Protein product: CASTSGGVNTEAFF.

V gene TRBV5-7 combines with J gene TRBJ2-7, with D perhaps TRBD1 (5 bases). TRBV5-7 is filed as an ORF, its function uncertain. V was pared by 0 bases and J by 1 base, with 11 bases between. The CDR3 runs to 15 residues. The CDR3, as DNA: TGTGCCAGCAGCTTGGATCAGGGTGCATCCTACGAGCAGTACTTC. Protein product: CASSLDQGASYEQYF.

The chain uses TRBV2 and TRBJ1-6; no clear D gene. The germline gives CDR1 SNHLY, CDR2 FYNNEI. This CDR3 spans 14 amino acids. Trimming removed 4 bases at V and 9 bases at J, with 13 bases between. CDR3 protein: CASSAILTLSPLHF. The CDR3 DNA reads as TGTGCCAGCAGTGCAATTTTGACGCTTTCACCCCTCCACTTT.

This chain joins TRBV29-1 and TRBJ1-1; 8 bases map to TRBD1. This CDR3 has 13 amino acids. Germline V gives CDR1 SQVTM, CDR2 ANQGSEA. The V segment lost 6 bases and the J segment 2 bases; nucleotides outside the gene matches: 5. CDR3 protein: CSVIGQGNTEAFF. CDR3 nucleotides: TGCAGCGTAATTGGACAGGGTAACACTGAAGCTTTCTTT. The complete variable domain, with remaining parts taken from reference TRBV29-1 and TRBJ1-1, reads SAVISQKPSRDICQRGTSLTIQCQVDSQVTMMFWYRQQPGQSLTLIATANQGSEATYESGFVIDKFPISRPNLTFSTLTVSNMSPEDSSIYLCSVIGQGNTEAFFGQGTRLTVV.